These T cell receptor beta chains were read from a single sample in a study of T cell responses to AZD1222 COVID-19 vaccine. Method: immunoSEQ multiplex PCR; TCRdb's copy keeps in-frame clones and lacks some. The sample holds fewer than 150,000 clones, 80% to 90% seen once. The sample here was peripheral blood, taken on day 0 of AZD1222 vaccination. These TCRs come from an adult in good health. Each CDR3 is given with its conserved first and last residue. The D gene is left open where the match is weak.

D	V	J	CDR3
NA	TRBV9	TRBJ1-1	CASSVSGYTEAFF
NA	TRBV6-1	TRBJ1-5	CASSDDSYYQPQHF
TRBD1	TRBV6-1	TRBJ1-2	CASSEPDREEGYTF
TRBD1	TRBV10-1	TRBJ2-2	CASSESGQGKNTGELFF
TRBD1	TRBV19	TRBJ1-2	CASNPIPGQDMKITGYGYTF
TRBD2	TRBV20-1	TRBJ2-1	CSASRASGYNEQFF
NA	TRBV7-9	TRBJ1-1	CASSREAEEAFF
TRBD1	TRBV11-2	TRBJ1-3	CASSAQGALSGNTIYF
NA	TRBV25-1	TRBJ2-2	CASITDSGELFF
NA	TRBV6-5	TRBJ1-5	CASSYSRDTQRSPQHF
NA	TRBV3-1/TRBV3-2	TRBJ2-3	CASSRGSTDTQYF
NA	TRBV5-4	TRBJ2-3	CASSPQGGGTDTQYF
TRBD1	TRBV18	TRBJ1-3	CASSPMDRGAGNTIYF
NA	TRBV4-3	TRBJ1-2	CASSQDRGARLGYTF
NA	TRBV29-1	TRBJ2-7	CRPGTDQSYEQYF
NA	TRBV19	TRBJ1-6	CASMDAPPGWSSYNSPLHF
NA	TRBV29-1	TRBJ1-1	CSVAPGNTEAFF
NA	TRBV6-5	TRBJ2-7	CASREDVRSDEQYF
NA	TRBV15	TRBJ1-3	CATSRTHPASGNTIYF
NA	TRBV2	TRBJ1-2	CARSSGSYGYTF
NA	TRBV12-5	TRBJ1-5	CASPSVGAGNSNQPQHF
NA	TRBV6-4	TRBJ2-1	CASSFERGNEQFF
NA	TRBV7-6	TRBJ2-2	CASSFEAGLTGELFF
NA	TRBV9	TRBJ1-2	CASSVGGVGYGYTF
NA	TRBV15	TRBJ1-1	CATSRGGTEAFF
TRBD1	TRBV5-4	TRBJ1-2	CASTPGQANYGYTF
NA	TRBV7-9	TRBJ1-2	CASRGWSGQNYGYTF
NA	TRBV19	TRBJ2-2	CASSMGLRGGELFF
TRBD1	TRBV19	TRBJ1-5	CASSIRQGASNQPQHF
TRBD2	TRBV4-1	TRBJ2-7	CASSQELAGGYEQYF
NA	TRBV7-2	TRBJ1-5	CASSLDRVQPQHF
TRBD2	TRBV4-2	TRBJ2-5	CASSPRTSGSRFQETQYF
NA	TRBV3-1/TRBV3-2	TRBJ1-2	CASSQGVGQAYGYTF
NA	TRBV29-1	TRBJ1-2	CSVESGGVYGYTF
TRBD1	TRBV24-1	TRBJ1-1	CATSAGGRGLETEAFF
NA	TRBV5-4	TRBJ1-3	CASSSLSSGNTIYF
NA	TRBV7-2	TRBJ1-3	CASSKRAPVYSGNTIYF
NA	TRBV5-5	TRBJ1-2	CASSLADHYGYTF
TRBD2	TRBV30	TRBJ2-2	CAWSPKGLAGTGELFF
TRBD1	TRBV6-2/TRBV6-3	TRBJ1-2	CASSPGQGYYGYTF
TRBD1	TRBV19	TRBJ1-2	CASSIKSGQDISDGYTF
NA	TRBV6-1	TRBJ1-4	CASSEVGGRNEKLFF